This T cell receptor (beta chain) was recovered during a study of radiation and T cells in renal cell carcinoma. At the level of the study: Nephrectomy followed 15 Gy stereotactic body radiation by 4 weeks.

Whole-study results and caveats: From baseline, blood top tumor clonotypes peaked at 2 weeks post-radiation.

The time point was: blood 2 weeks post-SBRT. Sample treatment: 15 Gy SBRT to primary tumor, nephrectomy 4 weeks later. Blood was sampled at baseline, 2 weeks and 4 weeks after SBRT. The patient's renal cell carcinoma had clear cell pathology. The CDR3 covers 13 residues. V was pared by 7 bases and J by 0 bases, with 5 bases of the junction left unmatched. Germline values: CDR1 SQVTM, CDR2 ANQGSEA. This clone was seen more than once but under ten times. Its target is not known. Assay: immunoSEQ multiplex PCR; the TCRdb copy retains only in-frame clones and omits some. The sample includes approximately 49,000 clones, 75% to 85% of them seen just once.

Sequences were derived from blood, sampled from a patient whose treatment included radiotherapy and nephrectomy. The sequence was collected from a woman in her 70s with renal cell carcinoma. The V call is TRBV29-1, the J call TRBJ1-1, with 7 bases matching TRBD1. The CDR3 is CSAVTGMNTEAFF. CDR3 nucleotides: TGCAGCGCCGTGACAGGGATGAACACTGAAGCTTTCTTT.